The source of this TCR beta chain is a study of shared clonotypes between healthy human individuals. Study-wide background: The study enrolled a couple of women and a few men aged 18 to 49.

Comments on this clone: What it binds is unknown.

The ends lost 0 bases at V and 10 bases at J; junction bases unmatched: 13. This CDR3 has 16 residues. Germline values: CDR1 SGDLS, CDR2 YYNGEE. Deep-level assay runs were performed. Sequenced by immunoSEQ multiplex PCR; TCRdb stores in-frame clones only, minus some. The sample contains around 600,000 clones, 95% to 98% of which appear only once. Overall study results and limits: Four donors had roughly 5% of their naive CD4 clonotypes in common.

CD45RO negativity and positive selection for CCR7 defined naive CD8 cells, a population that excluded terminally differentiated effector memory CD45RA+ cells. The chain joins TRBV9 to TRBJ2-1; 7 positions match TRBD2. The source material was naive CD8+ T cells sorted from blood. The origin of this receptor is a man aged 30-40 years in good health. The CDR3: CASSVADLAEGGEQFF. The CDR3 coding sequence is TGTGCCAGCAGCGTAGCTGACCTAGCGGAGGGTGGGGAGCAGTTCTTC.